What follows describes a single T cell receptor beta chain. Its cognate antigen has yet to be identified. The source of the sample is a study of monozygotic twins with inflammatory bowel disease (dated by TCRdb to 2018 to 2020). Looking at the study overall: In total, approximately 30 monozygotic twin pairs made up the full study: 19 Danish pairs, all IBD-discordant, plus nine German pairs, of which four were IBD-concordant and five were IBD-discordant. Within discordant pairs, disease-associated traits were sought mainly by comparing IBD patients with their genetically identical healthy co-twins. Each individual had, on average, about 151 000 unique TCRalpha sequences and 181 000 unique TCRbeta sequences available for analysis. The paper's findings and limits, for the study overall: Distinction between different T cell subtypes could not be achieved in the analysis. The results gave no support for a single strong signal or clonotype linked to IBD. Repertoire similarity did not differ between concordant and discordant twins, possibly due to limited statistical power. A decrease in TCRbeta repertoire diversity, as measured by inverse Simpson index, was observed in IBD patients compared with their healthy co-twins. Because patients received different immunosuppressive treatments, the repertoires may have picked up extra background noise and variability between individuals. Fewer clonotypes were shared with other individuals by IBD patients than by healthy twins, most markedly in patients showing signs of disease activity.

Via the germline V gene, CDR1 is MDHEN and CDR2 SYDVKM. The CDR3 covers 17 residues, taking in both the cysteine and the phenylalanine. No DNA has been recorded. Libraries were constructed by 5' RACE. For each TCR library, approximately 3,700 ng of total RNA was used. cDNA was synthesized with SMARTScribe reverse transcriptase in eight separate reactions per sample. Unique molecular identifiers containing a 6-nucleotide sample barcode were introduced through template switching during cDNA synthesis. TCRalpha and TCRbeta cDNA was amplified in two nested PCRs of around 15 and 9 cycles, and bead purification was carried out after each PCR. Before amplification, the cDNA was treated with uracil DNA-glycosylase and purified using the QIAquick PCR purification kit. The second PCR added Illumina TruSeq-compatible adapters along with sample-specific barcodes. TapeStation and Qubit were used to check library quality and concentration, and 4.5 to 6.5 ng of each library was pooled. Sequencing of the pooled libraries was done on an Illumina HiSeq2500 single-index Rapid Run using custom sequencing primers and 2 x 100 bp reads. The paper's data handling went like this. MiGEC version 1.2.6 was used for UMI-based consensus assembly to correct PCR and sequencing errors. MiXCR version 2.1.1 was used for V(D)J alignment, clonotype assembly and CDR3 extraction. To normalise gene usage, clonotype sharing and MAIT/NKT TCR abundance, the analysis used the top 1000, 10 000 and 20 000 clonotypes per sample. Diversity was computed as the inverse Simpson index with the vegan R package after downsampling to 27 000 UMIs. Paired Mann-Whitney U tests were applied to discordant twin pairs, and Benjamini-Hochberg correction was used for multiple testing. The reads went through TCRdb reprocessing, and each CDR3 protein sequence gets one entry with no DNA. The V and J calls and clone size are TCRdb's, not the authors'. This sample's table lists 300,000 to 400,000 distinct CDR3 sequences. Approximately 2% of the sample rests with the top ten.

From each donor, a roughly 2.7 ml peripheral blood sample was collected into PAXgene tubes and kept at -80 degrees C. Without any T cell sorting, total RNA was extracted from whole blood using the PAXgene blood miRNA kit on an automated QIAcube. Peripheral blood from monozygotic twin pairs, either concordant or discordant for inflammatory bowel disease, underwent deep TCRalpha and TCRbeta repertoire profiling that used unique molecular barcoding. Smoking habits were recorded for all twin pairs, and each individual was classified as a current, former or never smoker. This chain joins TRBV28 to TRBJ2-5; TCRdb picks TRBD2, but there is no DNA to check that call. The TCR was taken from a human donor with ulcerative colitis or Crohn's disease, or a healthy co-twin of an affected twin (not recorded which). The sample consisted of blood. The CDR3 sequence is CASSFGLAGGPRETQYF.